The sequence of this T cell receptor (beta chain) was determined in a study of blood T cell repertoires in COVID-19. Study in general: Acute-phase and convalescent COVID-19 samples originated in the United States, Italy and Spain. PBMCs, B-cell-depleted T cells, or T cells were the source of the cDNA or gDNA that made up the material.

Germline V gene lookup returns CDR1 WSHSY and CDR2 SAAADI. V dropped 3 bases and J dropped 7 bases, with 13 bases sitting between them. The CDR3 length is 13 residues. In the authors' workflow: It was from reference gene primer amplification that nucleated cell counts were estimated. Repertoires were generated with immunoSEQ multiplex PCR, while TCRdb's copy carries only in-frame clones and drops some. V and J calls and clone size are those listed in that table; D and trimming were worked out from the DNA. The repertoire includes about 140,000 clones, 80% of them detected once, and approximately 3.6% sits in the top ten.

The gene calls are TRBV10-2 and TRBJ2-7, with D tentatively TRBD2 (6 bases). The sequenced sample was peripheral blood. This clonotype was obtained from a man in his 70s who had recovered from COVID-19. The CDR3 nucleotides are TGCGCCAGCAGTGAACCGGGGGTTCGTGAGCAGTACTTC. Its protein product is CASSEPGVREQYF.